These T cell receptor beta chains were read from a single sample in a study of shared clonotypes between healthy human individuals. Only in-frame clones appear in the TCRdb table, and some are missing; sequencing was by immunoSEQ multiplex PCR. The sample gives roughly 2 million clones, more than 90% of which show up once; roughly 0.13% is in the top ten. Sequencing was carried out using naive CD4+ T cells sorted from blood. The source of these receptors is a young man in good health. The CDR3 runs from the conserved cysteine through the conserved F or W. Fields, in order: CDR3 protein, CDR3 DNA, J gene, clone size, D gene, V gene. D genes are given only for firm matches. Some rows mark clone size as missing; the rest say once, few, many or name a class of expanded clone.

CASSQQEAYEQYF	TGCGCCAGCAGTCAACAGGAAGCCTACGAGCAGTACTTC	TRBJ2-7	.	.	TRBV5-1
CASSSGLAGVSNQPQHF	TGTGCCAGCAGCTCGGGACTAGCGGGAGTTAGCAATCAGCCCCAGCATTTT	TRBJ1-5	.	.	TRBV5-5
CASGLAHYTDTQYF	TGTGCTAGTGGTTTGGCCCATTATACAGATACGCAGTATTTT	TRBJ2-3	.	.	TRBV12-5
CASSQGPGTGGEKLFF	TGCGCCAGCAGCCAAGGCCCCGGGACAGGGGGTGAAAAACTGTTTTTT	TRBJ1-4	.	TRBD1	TRBV4-1
CASSPYNSPLHF	TGTGCCAGCTCGCCGTATAATTCACCCCTCCACTTT	TRBJ1-6	.	.	TRBV18
CASIRTVRTEAFF	TGTGCCAGCATTCGGACAGTGAGAACTGAAGCTTTCTTT	TRBJ1-1	once	.	TRBV2
CASNNRDRVINEQFF	TGTGCCAGCAATAACCGGGACAGGGTAATCAATGAGCAGTTCTTC	TRBJ2-1	once	TRBD1	TRBV2
CASSFTGYGYTF	TGTGCCAGTAGTTTCACAGGGTACGGCTACACCTTC	TRBJ1-2	.	.	TRBV19
CASRPQGSYEQYF	TGTGCCAGCAGGCCCCAGGGCTCCTACGAGCAGTACTTC	TRBJ2-7	.	.	TRBV6-6
CASSAGTGENQPQHF	TGCGCCAGCAGCGCAGGGACAGGGGAGAATCAGCCCCAGCATTTT	TRBJ1-5	once	TRBD1	TRBV5-1
CASSTWAGSNTEAFF	TGTGCCAGTAGTACCTGGGCAGGGTCGAACACTGAAGCTTTCTTT	TRBJ1-1	.	.	TRBV19
CASSFGLGPTDTQYF	TGTGCCAGCAGCTTCGGACTAGGGCCCACAGATACGCAGTATTTT	TRBJ2-3	.	TRBD2	TRBV7-9
CASSEPKTRVPNF	TGTGCCAGCAGTGAACCCAAAACACGGGTACCGAACTTC	TRBJ2-7	once	.	TRBV6-1
CASSALLAGATDTQYF	TGTGCCAGCAGTGCGCTACTAGCGGGGGCCACAGATACGCAGTATTTT	TRBJ2-3	.	TRBD2	TRBV6-1
CASSPNQETQYF	TGCGCCAGCAGCCCTAACCAAGAGACCCAGTACTTC	TRBJ2-5	once	.	TRBV5-1
CASSRTGTANEKLFF	TGTGCCAGCAGCCGTACCGGGACAGCTAATGAAAAACTGTTTTTT	TRBJ1-4	.	TRBD1	TRBV7-8
CASSEDWVGHEKLFF	TGTGCCAGCAGTGAAGATTGGGTTGGTCATGAAAAACTGTTTTTT	TRBJ1-4	.	.	TRBV2
CASSYSQNQPQHF	TGTGCCAGCAGTTACTCTCAGAATCAGCCCCAGCATTTT	TRBJ1-5	once	.	TRBV6-5
CASSLGGGTGTYEQYF	TGTGCCAGCAGCTTGGGAGGCGGGACTGGGACCTACGAGCAGTACTTC	TRBJ2-7	.	.	TRBV5-4
CASSRTPFEQFF	TGTGCCAGCAGTAGGACCCCTTTTGAGCAGTTCTTC	TRBJ2-1	.	.	TRBV6-5
CASTYRGFTEAFF	TGTGCCAGCACCTATCGGGGGTTCACTGAAGCTTTCTTT	TRBJ1-1	.	.	TRBV7-9
CASSLKNPGQQVSNYGYTF	TGTGCCAGCAGTTTAAAGAATCCGGGACAACAGGTTTCTAACTATGGCTACACCTTC	TRBJ1-2	.	.	TRBV27
CASSKASGQGPQETQYF	TGTGCCAGCAGCAAAGCTTCAGGACAGGGTCCCCAAGAGACCCAGTACTTC	TRBJ2-5	.	.	TRBV21-1
CASSSTQTGQFGNQPQHF	TGTGCCAGCAGCTCGACTCAAACCGGACAGTTTGGTAATCAGCCCCAGCATTTT	TRBJ1-5	.	.	TRBV12-1
CASRGGADGNQPQHF	TGTGCCAGCAGGGGGGGGGCTGATGGCAATCAGCCCCAGCATTTT	TRBJ1-5	.	.	TRBV6-1
CASSGYSLEQFF	TGTGCCAGCAGTGGTTATTCCCTTGAGCAGTTCTTC	TRBJ2-1	.	.	TRBV6-6
CASSLRSPPTNEKLFF	TGTGCCAGCAGCTTGCGCTCCCCCCCAACTAATGAAAAACTGTTTTTT	TRBJ1-4	.	.	TRBV7-9
CASSRSSYEQYF	TGTGCCAGCAGCCGCAGCTCCTACGAGCAGTACTTC	TRBJ2-7	.	.	TRBV7-2
CASSQVTNTEAFF	TGTGCCAGCAGCCAAGTTACGAACACTGAAGCTTTCTTT	TRBJ1-1	once	.	TRBV14
CASRQGGSGNTIYF	TGTGCCAGCCGACAGGGCGGCTCTGGAAACACCATATATTTT	TRBJ1-3	.	TRBD1	TRBV5-6
CASSEVGGGPYEQYF	TGTGCCAGCAGTGAAGTGGGGGGGGGCCCATACGAGCAGTACTTC	TRBJ2-7	.	.	TRBV6-1
CASSLGDGNTIYF	TGCGCCAGCAGCTTGGGTGATGGAAACACCATATATTTT	TRBJ1-3	.	.	TRBV5-1
CASRLASKATDTQYF	TGCGCCAGCAGGCTAGCTTCAAAGGCCACAGATACGCAGTATTTT	TRBJ2-3	.	.	TRBV4-3
CASSFGQGNQPQHF	TGTGCCAGCAGTTTCGGACAGGGCAATCAGCCCCAGCATTTT	TRBJ1-5	.	TRBD1	TRBV27
CASSLKQGGRYQETQYF	TGCGCCAGCAGTCTTAAACAGGGGGGGAGGTACCAAGAGACCCAGTACTTC	TRBJ2-5	.	.	TRBV5-1
CASSRGQGDEKLFF	TGTGCCAGCAGCAGAGGACAGGGAGACGAAAAACTGTTTTTT	TRBJ1-4	once	TRBD1	TRBV6-5
CAISEGILQGLFF	TGTGCCATCAGTGAGGGGATCCTCCAGGGACTGTTTTTT	TRBJ1-4	.	.	TRBV10-3
CASSSSGLAGAYNEQFF	TGCGCCAGCAGCTCTTCTGGACTAGCGGGAGCCTACAATGAGCAGTTCTTC	TRBJ2-1	.	TRBD2	TRBV5-1
CASSSTVGRIGELFF	TGTGCCAGCAGCTCCACCGTAGGGAGGATCGGGGAGCTGTTTTTT	TRBJ2-2	.	.	TRBV7-2
CASRPGGGYEQYF	TGTGCCAGCAGACCCGGCGGGGGTTACGAGCAGTACTTC	TRBJ2-7	once	TRBD2	TRBV6-1
CASSLSTDTQYF	TGTGCCAGCAGCTTATCTACCGATACGCAGTATTTT	TRBJ2-3	.	.	TRBV7-9
CASSERWGAPYGYTF	TGTGCCAGCAGTGAGAGGTGGGGCGCACCCTATGGCTACACCTTC	TRBJ1-2	once	.	TRBV6-1
CASSIVRAGANVLTF	TGTGCCAGTAGTATAGTTCGGGCTGGGGCCAACGTCCTGACTTTC	TRBJ2-6	.	.	TRBV19
CASSGDYKDTQYF	TGTGCCAGCAGTGGGGACTACAAAGATACGCAGTATTTT	TRBJ2-3	once	TRBD2	TRBV2
CASSQTGGDHTEAFF	TGTGCCAGCAGTCAGACAGGGGGCGATCACACTGAAGCTTTCTTT	TRBJ1-1	.	TRBD1	TRBV7-2